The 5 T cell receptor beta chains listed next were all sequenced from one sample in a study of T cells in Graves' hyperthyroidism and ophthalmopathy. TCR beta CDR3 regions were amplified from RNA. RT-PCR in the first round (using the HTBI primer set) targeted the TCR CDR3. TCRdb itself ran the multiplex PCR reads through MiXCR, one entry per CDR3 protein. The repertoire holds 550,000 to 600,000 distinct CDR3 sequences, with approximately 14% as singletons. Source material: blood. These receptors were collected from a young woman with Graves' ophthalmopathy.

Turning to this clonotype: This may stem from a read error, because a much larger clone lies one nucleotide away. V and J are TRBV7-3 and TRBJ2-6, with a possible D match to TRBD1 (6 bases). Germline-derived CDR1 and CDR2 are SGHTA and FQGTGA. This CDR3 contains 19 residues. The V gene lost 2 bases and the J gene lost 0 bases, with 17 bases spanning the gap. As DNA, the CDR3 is TGTGCCAGCAGCTTAGCGTGGCAGGGGCCTCGCTCTGGGGCCAACGTCCTGACTTTC. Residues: CASSLAWQGPRSGANVLTF.

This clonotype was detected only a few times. The CDR3 sequence: CSARAGTGNYGYTF. The CDR3 nucleotides read TGCAGTGCTAGAGCCGGGACAGGGAACTATGGCTACACCTTC. The chain has TRBV20-1 and TRBJ1-2; TRBD1 matches 9 bases. The CDR3 totals 14 residues. The V gene end was trimmed by 1 base and the J gene end by 2 bases; junction bases not matched to a gene: 2. Germline values: CDR1 DFQATT, CDR2 SNEGSKA (reference sequence).

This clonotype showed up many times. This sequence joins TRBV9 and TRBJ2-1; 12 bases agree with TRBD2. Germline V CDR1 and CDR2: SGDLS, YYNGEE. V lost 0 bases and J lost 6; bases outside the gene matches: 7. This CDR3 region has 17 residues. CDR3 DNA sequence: TGTGCCAGCAGCGTAGGACTAGCGGGAGAGTCGCTCAATGAGCAGTTCTTC. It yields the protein CASSVGLAGESLNEQFF.

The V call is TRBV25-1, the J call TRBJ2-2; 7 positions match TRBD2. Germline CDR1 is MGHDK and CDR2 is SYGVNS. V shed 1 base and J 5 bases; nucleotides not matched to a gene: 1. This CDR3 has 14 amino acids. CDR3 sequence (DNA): TGTGCCAGCAGTGAATCGGGGGGAACCGGGGAGCTGTTTTTT. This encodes CASSESGGTGELFF. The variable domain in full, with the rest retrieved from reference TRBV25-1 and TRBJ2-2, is EADIYQTPRYLVIGTGKKITLECSQTMGHDKMYWYQQDPGMELHLIHYSYGVNSTEKGDLSSESTVSRIRTEHFPLTLESARPSHTSQYLCASSESGGTGELFFGEGSRLTVL.

The CDR3 DNA reads as TGTGCCAGCAGTTTCACGGGGAGGGATGGCTACACCTTC. This codes for CASSFTGRDGYTF. V and J are TRBV12-3 or TRBV12-4 and TRBJ1-2; D is unresolved. V was trimmed by 3 bases and J by 6 bases, leaving 11 bases between them. The CDR3 has 13 residues.